This T cell receptor beta chain comes out of a study of T-cell memory formation after mild COVID-19. Overall study results and limits: CD8+ contracting clones occupied EMRA, while CD4+ ones occupied mainly CM and EM.

Regarding this clonotype: The target antigen is unknown.

Trimming took off 3 bases at V and 5 bases at J, with 10 bases between the two ends. Per germline, CDR1 SQVTM and CDR2 ANQGSEA. There are 12 residues in the CDR3. TCRdb redid the calling of the 5' RACE reads with MiXCR, one entry per CDR3 protein. This table has approximately 180,000 distinct CDR3 sequences, approximately 16% appearing once. The sequenced material came from PBMCs or a T cell subset sorted from them (not recorded which). This chain uses TRBV29-1 with TRBJ1-2; D is ambiguous. The TCR was taken from an adult woman who had mild COVID-19 (a few samples of this study predate the infection). Cell type and time point are not known. In DNA form, the CDR3 reads TGCAGCGTTGAGGGAGGACCGTATGGCTACACCTTC. Protein: CSVEGGPYGYTF.